This T cell receptor beta chain was identified in a study of cytomegalovirus exposure and HLA in healthy donors (dated by TCRdb to the late 2010s). For context, the study as a whole: An earlier analysis of 587 of the donors reported roughly 270 Gb of sequence data and about 100 million unique TCR beta sequences from 150 million to 200 million T cells. In a later genetic analysis, genome-wide SNP genotypes for about 65% of the roughly 700 donors were used, and that subset was treated as a discovery cohort. The genetic ancestry cluster associated with self-reported Caucasian donors included about four fifths of the roughly 410 genotyped donors. Rather than drawing on any new phenotypic data, the later analysis identified candidate immune exposures from TCR beta sequences and the way those sequences occurred across donors. A separate validation cohort of 100 to 150 different subjects was used in addition to the approximately 610-subject first cohort. To study patterns of TCR occurrence, a later analysis re-analyzed previously published TCR beta repertoires from 650 to 750 donors and added high-resolution HLA genotyping. The number of typed donors differed by locus: about 629-640 for A, B, C, DRB1 and DQB1; some 500 for DQA1; around 610 for DPA1; and around 490 for DPB1. The study aimed to test whether cataloging public T cell receptors could reveal signatures of past pathogen exposure. Using immunosequencing, the study profiled T cell repertoires from 500 to 800 subjects and related those repertoires to cytomegalovirus serostatus. HLA typing covered class I and class II loci at four-digit resolution. Five DR-DQ haplotypes were treated as single units for association and clustering because of strong linkage in the cohort. To predict cytomegalovirus infection status, the study combined high-throughput TCR immunosequencing, statistical association of individual TCRs with disease status, and machine learning. Among roughly 400 genotyped donors of the cohort, an average of approximately 240,000 unique TCR beta nucleotide sequences were sequenced per donor, roughly 18% of them non-productive. An early release covering roughly 580 HLA-typed donors comprised about 290 gigabases of sequencing data and approximately 85 million unique TCR sequences. An earlier analysis of 587 of the donors used high-throughput TCR beta sequencing to judge whether each TCR beta V gene segment behaved as functional or pseudogenic. Donor age, sex, ethnicity and CMV serostatus were compiled together with the repertoire data. All discovery cohort repertoires had been generated using a single sequencing platform. The investigation overall reported the following: A later genetic analysis associated a missense DCLRE1C variant with V-gene and J-gene trimming of TCR beta chains, and an independent cohort replicated the association. In a later analysis, TCR association rates were found to vary across HLA loci, with the most associated TCRs seen for DRB1 alleles and the fewest for HLA-C alleles. According to a later analysis, most CMV-associated TCR beta chains appeared to be HLA-restricted, and the HLA associations seemed to be driven largely by CMV exposure. According to a later analysis, parvovirus B19, influenza, CMV and Epstein-Barr virus appeared linked to several top co-occurrence clusters. Some 15 rarely observed V segments, including chromosome 9 orphons, were excluded from the earlier analysis of a few hundred of the donors because counts were too low. It was suggested by the authors that the approach could potentially be generalized to other disease states and immunological phenotypes. An earlier analysis of 587 of the donors showed that most TCR beta V segments appeared in productive rearrangements either about 87% or about 30% of the time, which broadly matched IMGT annotations. Correlated functional status among segregating V segments might be attributable to linkage disequilibrium, but an unknown experimental factor could not be ruled out. The 87-base-pair reads could not distinguish some IMGT-functional V segments, including TRBV6-2 and TRBV6-3, so those segments were excluded. Specific HLA alleles were associated with 18,000 or so TCR beta sequences at a false discovery rate of 0.05 in a later analysis. A cluster of highly shared sequence variants was judged likely to be a technical artifact of the sequencing pipeline. A later genetic analysis reported fewer N-insertions in productive TCRs among donors in an Asian-associated ancestry cluster than the approximately 670-donor mean. A few of the identified cytomegalovirus-associated TCR beta chains were confirmed in vitro to be specific for cytomegalovirus antigens. A further reported finding was that TCR beta sequences accurately predicted the HLA-A and HLA-B alleles for most subjects in the first cohort. In a later analysis, HLA-associated TCR beta chains were found to be more clonally expanded and to have lower generation probabilities than equally common non-associated chains. While some public TCRs were present in many individuals, most TCR sequences turned up only very rarely across donors. Roughly uniform sequencing depth across donors was assumed in presence/absence analyses, although this assumption may not hold. Because HLA typing was missing for some donors at each locus, association tests included only the typed subset. In both the original and validation cohorts, the classifier was reported to diagnose cytomegalovirus status with high specificity and sensitivity. This cohort had only TCR beta chains sequenced, and the lack of alpha or paired-chain data limited which features could be detected. Assigning TCR associations to individual alleles was difficult when HLA alleles, especially DR and DQ, strongly co-occurred. The only immune exposure information available for the cohort was CMV serostatus. The study listed 164 TCR beta chains as associated with cytomegalovirus.

The cohort consisted of approximately 690 healthy bone marrow donors. All cohort members were sampled while nominally healthy, although unrecorded immune exposures were likely present. The donor tested CMV seronegative and was one of the 352 seronegative cohort members. A peripheral blood sample was collected from each donor, and TCR beta sequencing was performed on peripheral blood mononuclear cells. The Qiagen DNeasy Blood Extraction Kit was used to extract genomic DNA from the blood cell samples. As to this clone: Its antigen specificity is not known. One base away there is no much larger clone; base qualities are not given.

Receptor amplification or capture employed the immunoSEQ multiplex PCR assay. For the multiplex PCR, a mixture combining 60 forward primers for TCR Vbeta segments and 13 reverse primers for TCR Jbeta segments was used. Amplification of the CDR3 region of rearranged TCR beta genes was performed with a multiplex PCR assay on genomic DNA. The Illumina HiSeq System was used to sequence the amplified TCR beta libraries as 87-base-pair reads. On the authors' methods: A later analysis tallied around 80 million unique TCR beta chains across the 700 or so repertoires, and some 10 million of those chains were shared by two or more donors. Raw reads were error-corrected and collapsed into unique sequences by a nearest-neighbor algorithm in which closely related sequences were merged to remove PCR and sequencing errors. V, D and J gene segments were assigned by aligning CDR3 sequences to IMGT reference sequences. For a sequence to be retained, at least a six-nucleotide match to both a V gene segment and a J gene segment was required. Rearrangements were classified as productive when the CDR3 lacked stop codons and remained in frame with V and J, and all other rearrangements were classified as non-productive. CDR3 was defined by IMGT convention, running from the second conserved V-encoded cysteine to the conserved J-encoded phenylalanine. In an earlier analysis of 500 to 650 of the donors, sequences lacking an unambiguous match to a single V gene segment were excluded. In an earlier analysis of several hundred of the donors, V segments were called functional above 56.7% productive rearrangements and were called segregating when the between-donor standard deviation exceeded 5%. A statistical classification framework was built for diagnosing cytomegalovirus status from the catalog of TCR beta chain sequences. A later analysis assigned V and J genes by comparing TCR nucleotide sequences with IMGT/GENE-DB human TR gene sequences. The TCRdist pipeline was used in a later analysis to assign CDR3 sequences and most-parsimonious VDJ recombination scenarios. A later analysis defined each TCR beta chain by its CDR3 amino acid sequence plus V-gene family, and excluded reads lacking a unique V-gene family. As a way to deal with suspected cross-contamination and a sequencing artifact, a later analysis dropped 450 to 600 nucleotide sequences that were highly shared and had low generation probability. For each public chain, a later analysis derived a clonal expansion index from normalized ranks of inferred template counts within each repertoire. Generation probabilities in a later analysis came from a VDJ recombination model fitted to out-of-frame rearrangements, and those results were checked against IGoR. In a later analysis, TCR-TCR, TCR-HLA and TCR-CMV co-occurrence was scored with hypergeometric tests, and a repertoire-size bias correction was applied to TCR pairs. A later analysis estimated false discovery rates by permuting HLA or CMV assignments 20 times. In a later analysis, co-occurring TCRs were grouped with DBSCAN, and TCRdist sequence similarity was added when clustering was performed within HLA-allele-positive subsets. For co-occurrence clustering, repertoires with fewer than 30,000 or more than 120,000 public chains were excluded, along with roughly 5 repertoires with anomalous nucleotide sharing. TCRdb's version of the immuneACCESS table is confined to in-frame rearrangements and falls short of the full clone set. An unresolved V gene accounts for under half of the shortfall where checked; the remainder is of unknown origin. The V and J calls and clone size were taken over from that table, and D and trimming were inferred from the DNA. Counted in this sample were roughly 120,000 clones; approximately 80% of them appeared once. Approximately 3.8% of the sample comes from the top ten.

V drops 0 bases and J drops 0 bases, leaving 9 bases in between. Based on the germline V gene, the CDR1 and CDR2 sequences are SGHTA and FQGNSA. Reading from cysteine to phenylalanine, the CDR3 counts 16 amino acids. Left in the record is the CDR3 DNA by itself, 48 bases read in frame from the first base. This receptor was taken from a man aged 40-49 years in good health and CMV-seronegative. The sample was PBMCs. The sequence links TRBV7-2 to TRBJ1-3, with a tentative D gene TRBD1 over 6 matching bases. The CDR3 corresponds to CASSLARGPSGNTIYF. The DNA reads TGTGCCAGCAGCTTAGCGCGGGGGCCCTCTGGAAACACCATATATTTT.